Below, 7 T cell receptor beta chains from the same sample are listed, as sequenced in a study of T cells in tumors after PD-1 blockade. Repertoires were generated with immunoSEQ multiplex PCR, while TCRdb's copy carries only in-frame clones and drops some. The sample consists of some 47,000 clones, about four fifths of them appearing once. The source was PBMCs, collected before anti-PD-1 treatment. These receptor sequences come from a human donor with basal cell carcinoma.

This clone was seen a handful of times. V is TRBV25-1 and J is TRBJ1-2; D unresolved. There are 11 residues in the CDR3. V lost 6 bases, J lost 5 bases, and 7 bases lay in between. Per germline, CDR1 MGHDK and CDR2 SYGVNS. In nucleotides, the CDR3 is TGTGCCAGCAGCCAGGATTATGGCTACACCTTC. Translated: CASSQDYGYTF.

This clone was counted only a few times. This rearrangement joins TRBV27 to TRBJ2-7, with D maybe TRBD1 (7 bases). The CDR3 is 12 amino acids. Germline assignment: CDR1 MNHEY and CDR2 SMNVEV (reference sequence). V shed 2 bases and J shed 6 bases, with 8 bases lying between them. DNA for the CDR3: TGTGCCAGCAGTTTACAGGGGGGCGAGCAGTACTTC. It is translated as CASSLQGGEQYF.

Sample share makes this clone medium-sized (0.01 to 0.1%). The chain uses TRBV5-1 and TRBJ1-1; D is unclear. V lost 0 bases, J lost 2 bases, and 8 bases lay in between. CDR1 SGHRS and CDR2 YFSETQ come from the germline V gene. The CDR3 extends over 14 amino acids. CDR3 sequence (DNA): TGCGCCAGCAGCTTGGATTTGGGAAACACTGAAGCTTTCTTT. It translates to CASSLDLGNTEAFF.

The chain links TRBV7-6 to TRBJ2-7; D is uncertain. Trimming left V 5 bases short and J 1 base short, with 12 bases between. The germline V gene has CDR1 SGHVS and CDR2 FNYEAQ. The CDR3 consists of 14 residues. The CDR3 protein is CASSPSVGSYEQYF. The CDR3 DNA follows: TGTGCCAGCAGCCCCTCCGTAGGATCCTACGAGCAGTACTTC.

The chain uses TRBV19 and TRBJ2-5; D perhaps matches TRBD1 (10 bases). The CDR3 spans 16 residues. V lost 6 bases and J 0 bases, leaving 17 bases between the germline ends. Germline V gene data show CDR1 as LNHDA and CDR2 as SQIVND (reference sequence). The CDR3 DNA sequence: TGTGCCAGTAGGGCTAGCGGGACAGGGGACCAAGAGACCCAGTACTTC. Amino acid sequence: CASRASGTGDQETQYF.

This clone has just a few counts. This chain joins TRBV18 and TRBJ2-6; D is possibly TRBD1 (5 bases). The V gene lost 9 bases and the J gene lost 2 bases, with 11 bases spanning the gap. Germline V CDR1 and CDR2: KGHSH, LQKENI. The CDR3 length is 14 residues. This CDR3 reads CASSGSTGANVLTF. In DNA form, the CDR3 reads TGTGCCAGTTCAGGGTCGACTGGGGCCAACGTCCTGACTTTC.

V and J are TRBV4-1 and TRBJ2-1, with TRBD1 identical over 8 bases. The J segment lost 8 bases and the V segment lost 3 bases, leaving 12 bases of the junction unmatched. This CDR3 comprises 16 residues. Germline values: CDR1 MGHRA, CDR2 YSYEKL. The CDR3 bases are TGCGCCAGCAGCCACGCCGGGACAGGTAGCGTCGATGAGCAGTTCTTC. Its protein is CASSHAGTGSVDEQFF.